These T cell receptor beta chains were read from a single sample in a study of cytomegalovirus exposure and HLA in healthy donors. Generated by immunoSEQ multiplex PCR, the TCRdb table keeps only in-frame clones and is missing some. This sample carries hundreds of thousands of clones, around 88% of them seen once, and the ten largest clones take over 0.95%. Sequenced sample: PBMCs. These receptors came from a woman in her twenties or thirties in good health and CMV-seropositive. Each CDR3 is given with its conserved first and last residue. Each record gives: CDR3 protein, CDR3 DNA, V gene, clone size, J gene, D gene. D genes are given only for firm matches. Clone size is shown for a subset of rows, as once, few, many or a class of expanded clone.

CDR3 protein: CASKTGQEIQPQHF; CDR3 DNA: TGTGCCAGCAAAACGGGACAGGAGATTCAGCCCCAGCATTTT; V gene: TRBV28; clone size: once; J gene: TRBJ1-5; D gene: TRBD1
CDR3 protein: CAWRTGANTGELFF; CDR3 DNA: TGTGCCTGGAGGACAGGGGCGAACACCGGGGAGCTGTTTTTT; V gene: TRBV30; clone size: .; J gene: TRBJ2-2; D gene: TRBD1
CDR3 protein: CASSPDRGDYSNQPQHF; CDR3 DNA: TGTGCCAGCTCACCCGACAGGGGGGATTATAGCAATCAGCCCCAGCATTTT; V gene: TRBV18; clone size: few; J gene: TRBJ1-5; D gene: TRBD1
CDR3 protein: CASSLGSGEGSETQYF; CDR3 DNA: TGCGCCAGCAGCCTGGGTTCGGGGGAGGGCTCAGAGACCCAGTACTTC; V gene: TRBV5-1; clone size: .; J gene: TRBJ2-5; D gene: TRBD2
CDR3 protein: CASSLKHEQFF; CDR3 DNA: TGTGCCAGCAGTTTGAAGCATGAGCAGTTCTTC; V gene: TRBV27; clone size: few; J gene: TRBJ2-1; D gene: .
CDR3 protein: CASLSQLAGVVEQYF; CDR3 DNA: TGTGCCAGCCTGAGCCAACTAGCGGGAGTGGTTGAGCAGTACTTC; V gene: TRBV7-8; clone size: .; J gene: TRBJ2-7; D gene: TRBD2
CDR3 protein: CASSLAPSGSNEQFF; CDR3 DNA: TGCGCCAGCAGCTTGGCGCCTAGCGGGAGCAATGAGCAGTTCTTC; V gene: TRBV5-1; clone size: .; J gene: TRBJ2-1; D gene: TRBD2
CDR3 protein: CASRGQGETGELFF; CDR3 DNA: TGTGCCAGCAGAGGACAGGGCGAGACCGGGGAGCTGTTTTTT; V gene: TRBV27; clone size: .; J gene: TRBJ2-2; D gene: TRBD1
CDR3 protein: CASSLDGGVRNNEQFF; CDR3 DNA: TGTGCCAGCAGTTTAGACGGCGGAGTTCGAAACAATGAGCAGTTCTTC; V gene: TRBV27; clone size: once; J gene: TRBJ2-1; D gene: .
CDR3 protein: CASSSRQTNEKLFF; CDR3 DNA: TGTGCCAGCAGCTCGCGACAAACTAATGAAAAACTGTTTTTT; V gene: TRBV7-9; clone size: .; J gene: TRBJ1-4; D gene: .
CDR3 protein: CASRQFNTEAFF; CDR3 DNA: TGTGCCAGCAGACAGTTCAACACTGAAGCTTTCTTT; V gene: TRBV6-6; clone size: .; J gene: TRBJ1-1; D gene: .
CDR3 protein: CASRRQVSYSNQPQHF; CDR3 DNA: TGTGCCAGCAGGAGACAGGTATCTTATAGCAATCAGCCCCAGCATTTT; V gene: TRBV28; clone size: .; J gene: TRBJ1-5; D gene: .
CDR3 protein: CASSSTGMEQYF; CDR3 DNA: TGCGCCAGCAGCTCCACAGGTATGGAGCAGTACTTC; V gene: TRBV5-1; clone size: few; J gene: TRBJ2-7; D gene: .
CDR3 protein: CASRTLGGGQETQYF; CDR3 DNA: TGTGCCAGCAGAACCCTCGGCGGGGGGCAAGAGACCCAGTACTTC; V gene: TRBV11-3; clone size: .; J gene: TRBJ2-5; D gene: TRBD2
CDR3 protein: CASSQDGTGHQETQYF; CDR3 DNA: TGTGCCAGCAGCCAAGACGGGACAGGGCACCAAGAGACCCAGTACTTC; V gene: TRBV4-2; clone size: .; J gene: TRBJ2-5; D gene: TRBD1
CDR3 protein: CASSSFDRDLTYEQYF; CDR3 DNA: TGTGCCAGCAGCTCATTCGACAGGGACCTCACCTACGAGCAGTACTTC; V gene: TRBV7-9; clone size: .; J gene: TRBJ2-7; D gene: TRBD1
CDR3 protein: CASSVLARYEQYF; CDR3 DNA: TGTGCCAGCAGTGTACTAGCGCGGTACGAGCAGTACTTC; V gene: TRBV2; clone size: .; J gene: TRBJ2-7; D gene: TRBD2
CDR3 protein: CASSTWTGSYEQYF; CDR3 DNA: TGTGCCAGCAGCACCTGGACAGGCTCCTACGAGCAGTACTTC; V gene: TRBV7-9; clone size: .; J gene: TRBJ2-7; D gene: TRBD1
CDR3 protein: CAGDGTIAGGPSYEQYF; CDR3 DNA: TGTGCCGGGGACGGCACAATAGCGGGAGGGCCGTCCTACGAGCAGTACTTC; V gene: TRBV30; clone size: .; J gene: TRBJ2-7; D gene: TRBD2
CDR3 protein: CAWSVKGWKTDEKLFF; CDR3 DNA: TGTGCCTGGAGTGTAAAAGGCTGGAAGACAGATGAAAAACTGTTTTTT; V gene: TRBV30; clone size: .; J gene: TRBJ1-4; D gene: .
CDR3 protein: CASRPGLAGPGELFF; CDR3 DNA: TGTGCCAGCAGACCGGGACTAGCGGGACCCGGGGAGCTGTTTTTT; V gene: TRBV28; clone size: .; J gene: TRBJ2-2; D gene: TRBD2
CDR3 protein: CASRFSGSGNQPQHF; CDR3 DNA: TGTGCAAGTCGCTTTTCGGGGTCAGGCAATCAGCCCCAGCATTTT; V gene: TRBV12-2; clone size: .; J gene: TRBJ1-5; D gene: .
CDR3 protein: CASSIGTGFYNEQFF; CDR3 DNA: TGTGCCAGTAGTATTGGGACAGGGTTCTACAATGAGCAGTTCTTC; V gene: TRBV19; clone size: .; J gene: TRBJ2-1; D gene: TRBD1
CDR3 protein: CAWGRGQGATDTQYF; CDR3 DNA: TGTGCCTGGGGTAGGGGACAGGGGGCAACAGATACGCAGTATTTT; V gene: TRBV30; clone size: .; J gene: TRBJ2-3; D gene: TRBD1
CDR3 protein: CASGGNEQFF; CDR3 DNA: TGTGCCAGCGGGGGGAATGAGCAGTTCTTC; V gene: TRBV11-2; clone size: .; J gene: TRBJ2-1; D gene: .
CDR3 protein: CASSLEQVNYGYTF; CDR3 DNA: TGCGCCAGCAGCTTGGAGCAGGTCAACTATGGCTACACCTTC; V gene: TRBV5-1; clone size: few; J gene: TRBJ1-2; D gene: .
CDR3 protein: CASSSPDRLNTEAFF; CDR3 DNA: TGTGCCAGCAGCTCGCCCGACAGACTGAACACTGAAGCTTTCTTT; V gene: TRBV11-3; clone size: .; J gene: TRBJ1-1; D gene: .
CDR3 protein: CASRSTGGLGYYEQYF; CDR3 DNA: TGTGCCAGCAGGTCAACAGGGGGCCTGGGGTACTACGAGCAGTACTTC; V gene: TRBV28; clone size: once; J gene: TRBJ2-7; D gene: TRBD1
CDR3 protein: CASSLARTGNTEAFF; CDR3 DNA: TGTGCCAGCAGCTTAGCCAGGACAGGCAACACTGAAGCTTTCTTT; V gene: TRBV7-9; clone size: .; J gene: TRBJ1-1; D gene: TRBD1
CDR3 protein: CASSVAKFKGIHDRNTIYF; CDR3 DNA: TGTGCCAGCAGCGTAGCCAAGTTTAAGGGGATTCACGATCGAAACACCATATATTTT; V gene: TRBV9; clone size: .; J gene: TRBJ1-3; D gene: .
CDR3 protein: CASSSQGGVRNYGYTF; CDR3 DNA: TGTGCCAGCAGTTCGCAGGGGGGTGTTCGAAACTATGGCTACACCTTC; V gene: TRBV27; clone size: .; J gene: TRBJ1-2; D gene: TRBD1
CDR3 protein: CASSQDQGASSYEQYF; CDR3 DNA: TGCGCCAGCAGCCAAGATCAGGGGGCGAGCTCCTACGAGCAGTACTTC; V gene: TRBV4-1; clone size: few; J gene: TRBJ2-7; D gene: TRBD1
CDR3 protein: CAWSVRPGNTEAFF; CDR3 DNA: TGTGCCTGGAGTGTACGTCCAGGGAACACTGAAGCTTTCTTT; V gene: TRBV30; clone size: .; J gene: TRBJ1-1; D gene: .
CDR3 protein: CASSPSQFRLAGGNEQFF; CDR3 DNA: TGTGCCAGCTCACCATCCCAATTTAGACTAGCGGGAGGTAATGAGCAGTTCTTC; V gene: TRBV18; clone size: .; J gene: TRBJ2-1; D gene: TRBD2
CDR3 protein: CASSFPLAEPSYNEQFF; CDR3 DNA: TGTGCCAGCAGCTTCCCCCTAGCGGAGCCCTCCTACAATGAGCAGTTCTTC; V gene: TRBV11-3; clone size: .; J gene: TRBJ2-1; D gene: TRBD2
CDR3 protein: CASYQAGGRETQYF; CDR3 DNA: TGTGCCAGCTATCAAGCGGGAGGAAGAGAGACCCAGTACTTC; V gene: TRBV5-4; clone size: .; J gene: TRBJ2-5; D gene: TRBD2
CDR3 protein: CASSYSTGTLDTQYF; CDR3 DNA: TGTGCCAGCAGTTACTCTACGGGGACTCTAGATACGCAGTATTTT; V gene: TRBV6-5; clone size: once; J gene: TRBJ2-3; D gene: .
CDR3 protein: CASSLEQGRQAFF; CDR3 DNA: TGTGCCAGCAGCTTGGAACAGGGGCGTCAAGCTTTCTTT; V gene: TRBV5-4; clone size: once; J gene: TRBJ1-1; D gene: TRBD1
CDR3 protein: CASSPGLSSGNTIYF; CDR3 DNA: TGCGCCAGCAGCCCGGGACTTTCCTCAGGAAACACCATATATTTT; V gene: TRBV5-1; clone size: .; J gene: TRBJ1-3; D gene: .
CDR3 protein: CACYPRLAGVLIGETQYF; CDR3 DNA: TGTGCCTGCTATCCTCGACTAGCGGGAGTCTTGATCGGGGAGACCCAGTACTTC; V gene: TRBV30; clone size: .; J gene: TRBJ2-5; D gene: TRBD2
CDR3 protein: CASRPGLEDYEQYF; CDR3 DNA: TGTGCCAGCAGGCCTGGACTAGAGGACTACGAGCAGTACTTC; V gene: TRBV5-4; clone size: .; J gene: TRBJ2-7; D gene: TRBD2
CDR3 protein: CASSQGLRTDTQYF; CDR3 DNA: TGCGCCAGCAGCCAGGGACTACGCACAGATACGCAGTATTTT; V gene: TRBV5-1; clone size: .; J gene: TRBJ2-3; D gene: TRBD2
CDR3 protein: CASRPRSSGKSEQFF; CDR3 DNA: TGTGCCAGCCGCCCCAGGTCTAGCGGGAAGAGTGAGCAGTTCTTC; V gene: TRBV7-2; clone size: .; J gene: TRBJ2-1; D gene: TRBD2
CDR3 protein: CASSYSRDNEQFF; CDR3 DNA: TGTGCCAGCAGTTACAGTAGAGACAATGAGCAGTTCTTC; V gene: TRBV27; clone size: .; J gene: TRBJ2-1; D gene: .
CDR3 protein: CASRFWRGKYNEQFF; CDR3 DNA: TGCGCCAGCAGGTTTTGGCGGGGGAAATACAATGAGCAGTTCTTC; V gene: TRBV10-1; clone size: .; J gene: TRBJ2-1; D gene: TRBD2
CDR3 protein: CASTGGEATDTQYF; CDR3 DNA: TGCGCCAGCACCGGGGGAGAGGCCACAGATACGCAGTATTTT; V gene: TRBV5-1; clone size: .; J gene: TRBJ2-3; D gene: .
CDR3 protein: CASSLTFASTDTQYF; CDR3 DNA: TGTGCCAGCTCACTGACTTTTGCTAGCACAGATACGCAGTATTTT; V gene: TRBV18; clone size: .; J gene: TRBJ2-3; D gene: .
CDR3 protein: CASRAPGTGGYEQYF; CDR3 DNA: TGTGCCAGCAGAGCACCCGGGACAGGGGGCTACGAGCAGTACTTC; V gene: TRBV6-5; clone size: .; J gene: TRBJ2-7; D gene: TRBD1
CDR3 protein: CASRPGTGGGYTF; CDR3 DNA: TGTGCCAGCAGACCCGGGACAGGGGGCGGCTACACCTTC; V gene: TRBV6-5; clone size: .; J gene: TRBJ1-2; D gene: TRBD1
CDR3 protein: CASSLGSPYEQYF; CDR3 DNA: TGTGCCAGCAGTTTAGGCAGTCCCTACGAGCAGTACTTC; V gene: TRBV27; clone size: .; J gene: TRBJ2-7; D gene: .
CDR3 protein: CASSQERLAGNEQFF; CDR3 DNA: TGCGCCAGCAGCCAAGAGAGGCTAGCAGGCAATGAGCAGTTCTTC; V gene: TRBV4-1; clone size: .; J gene: TRBJ2-1; D gene: .
CDR3 protein: CASSVEVLAGRIIGLNGELFF; CDR3 DNA: TGTGCCAGCAGCGTAGAAGTTCTAGCGGGAAGGATTATTGGTTTAAACGGGGAGCTGTTTTTT; V gene: TRBV9; clone size: .; J gene: TRBJ2-2; D gene: TRBD2
CDR3 protein: CASSLQGAGYSYEQYF; CDR3 DNA: TGTGCCAGCAGCCTCCAGGGGGCCGGGTACTCCTACGAGCAGTACTTC; V gene: TRBV14; clone size: .; J gene: TRBJ2-7; D gene: TRBD1
CDR3 protein: CASTYDRAKTEAFF; CDR3 DNA: TGTGCCAGCACTTATGACAGGGCCAAGACTGAAGCTTTCTTT; V gene: TRBV5-6; clone size: .; J gene: TRBJ1-1; D gene: TRBD1
CDR3 protein: CASKGVYTEAFF; CDR3 DNA: TGTGCCAGCAAGGGGGTCTACACTGAAGCTTTCTTT; V gene: TRBV2; clone size: .; J gene: TRBJ1-1; D gene: .
CDR3 protein: CASSDRQDLSGNTIYF; CDR3 DNA: TGTGCCAGCAGTGATAGACAGGACCTCTCTGGAAACACCATATATTTT; V gene: TRBV25-1; clone size: few; J gene: TRBJ1-3; D gene: .
CDR3 protein: CATSRDGGDGGNQPQHF; CDR3 DNA: TGTGCCACCAGCAGAGATGGGGGGGATGGAGGCAATCAGCCCCAGCATTTT; V gene: TRBV15; clone size: once; J gene: TRBJ1-5; D gene: .